This T cell receptor beta chain was profiled in a study of human CD8 memory T cell subsets. Germline assignment: CDR1 SEHNR and CDR2 FQNEAQ (reference sequence). This CDR3 spans 14 amino acids. TPEX cells, early memory CD8+ T cells with exhausted-like traits, were CCR7+ PD-1+ TIGIT+. This clonotype is called medium-sized based on its frequency. Preparation of the TCR beta libraries relied on UMI-labeled 5' RACE. Reprocessing the 5' RACE reads, TCRdb reports a single entry for every CDR3 protein and omits DNA. The sample features some 7,000 distinct CDR3 sequences, with about 23% in its top ten. V usage is TRBV7-9 and J usage is TRBJ2-1. The origin of this receptor is a human donor in good health. The source material was CD8+ T cells from PBMCs. Here the CDR3 reads CASSLGRSYNEQFF.